Listed below are T cell receptor beta chains from one sample, sequenced in a study of cytomegalovirus exposure and HLA in healthy donors. This table comes from immunoSEQ multiplex PCR, and its TCRdb copy is limited to in-frame clones, with some not included. This table has about 170,000 clones, less than 85% appearing once. Sequenced material: PBMCs. All receptors come from a male donor in good health and CMV-seronegative. Both conserved end residues are part of each CDR3.

TRBJ2-7	TRBV7-2	CASSSRTGEGGEQYF
TRBJ2-7	TRBV27	CASSPWAQRYEQYF
TRBJ1-1	TRBV29-1	CSVDRGRNTEAFF
TRBJ1-6	TRBV5-4	CASSLDQGSNNSPLHF
TRBJ2-5	TRBV19	CASSIMGQGEETQYF
TRBJ2-1	TRBV29-1	CSVEVVVGWEQFF
TRBJ1-1	TRBV27	CASSLRGGRWFTEAFF
TRBJ1-5	TRBV27	CARERQVNQPQHF
TRBJ2-7	TRBV25-1	CASAGLGGTYEQYF
TRBJ2-2	TRBV27	CASSLGGGRVNTGELFF
TRBJ1-5	TRBV2	CASRDRDSRNQPQHF
TRBJ1-4	TRBV27	CASSVDRGHGLFF
TRBJ2-7	TRBV29-1	CSVEKTGLSSEQYF
TRBJ2-3	TRBV25-1	CASSTRTSGKDTQYF
TRBJ2-7	TRBV7-8	CASSLGRGGAIQQYF
TRBJ1-1	TRBV5-1	CASSQEQGLNTEAFF